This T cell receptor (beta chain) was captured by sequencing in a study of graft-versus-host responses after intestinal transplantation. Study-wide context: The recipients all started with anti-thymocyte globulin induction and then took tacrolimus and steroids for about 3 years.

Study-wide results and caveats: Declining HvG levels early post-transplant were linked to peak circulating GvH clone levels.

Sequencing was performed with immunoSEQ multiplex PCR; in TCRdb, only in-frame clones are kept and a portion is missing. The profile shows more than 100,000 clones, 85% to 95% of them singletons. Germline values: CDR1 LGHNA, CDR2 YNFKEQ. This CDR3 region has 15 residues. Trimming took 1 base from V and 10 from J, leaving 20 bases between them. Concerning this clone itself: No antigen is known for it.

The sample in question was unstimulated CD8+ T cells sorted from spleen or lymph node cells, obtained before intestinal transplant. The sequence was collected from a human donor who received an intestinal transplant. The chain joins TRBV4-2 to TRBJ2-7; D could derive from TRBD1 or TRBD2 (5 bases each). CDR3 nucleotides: TGTGCCAGCAGCCAAGTCCTTTCTCAGCCGAGGGGACAGTACTTC. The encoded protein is CASSQVLSQPRGQYF.